This T cell receptor beta chain was found in a study of blood T cell repertoires in COVID-19. V was trimmed by 4 bases and J by 4 bases, leaving 20 bases between them. Germline assignment: CDR1 LNHNV and CDR2 YYDKDF (reference sequence). The CDR3 loop spans 17 amino acids. Adults between about 18 and 95 years of age took part from under 25 US areas. Participant-given clinical history determined each cohort assignment. Among Cohort 3 donors, those recovered had two negative PCRs, clearance, or symptom resolution. Using immunoSEQ multiplex PCR, the repertoire was profiled, and TCRdb retains in-frame clones only, with some absent. The data hold 150,000 to 190,000 clones, with about 88% observed a single time.

The sequenced material came from PBMCs or T cells enriched from blood (not recorded which). This clonotype was sampled from a man between 50 and 59 years old who had recovered from COVID-19. The chain employs TRBV15 and TRBJ2-1; possible D gene TRBD2, 6 bases. CDR3 nucleotides: TGTGCCACCAGCACCCGGTTCGTCGGGGGAAAATACAATGAGCAGTTCTTC. Amino acids: CATSTRFVGGKYNEQFF.